This T cell receptor (beta chain) stems from a study of blood T cell repertoires in COVID-19. Here immunoSEQ multiplex PCR was the method, and the copy in TCRdb shows in-frame clones only, minus some. The sample consists of some 290,000 clones, around 87% of them appearing once. This sequence originates from a woman aged 40 to 50 with COVID-19, enrolled during active disease. Sequencing used peripheral blood.

The DNA for the CDR3 is TGTGCCAGCAGTTACCCATCGGGGGGGCGATTAGATACGCAGTATTTT. This translates into CASSYPSGGRLDTQYF. The chain uses TRBV6-5 and TRBJ2-3; 8 bases align to TRBD2. CDR1 MNHEY and CDR2 SVGAGI come from the germline V gene. The CDR3 has 16 residues. Trimming at V came to 2 bases and at J to 5 bases, leaving 9 bases not matched to a gene.